Shown below are 8 T cell receptor beta chains from a single sample sequenced in a study of chemoradiotherapy in HPV16-positive cancers. Assay: immunoSEQ multiplex PCR; the TCRdb copy retains only in-frame clones and omits some. This sample carries under 7,000 clones, approximately 82% of them seen once, and the ten largest clones take around 9%. This material consisted of tumor tissue, taken from a patient who underwent chemoradiotherapy. These receptors all stem from a human donor with HPV-associated anogenital cancer.

This rearrangement joins TRBV7-3 to TRBJ1-1; tentatively, D is TRBD1 (5 bases). Trimming took 3 bases from V and 1 from J, leaving 12 bases between them. The CDR3 covers 15 residues. The germline V gene encodes CDR1 SGHTA and CDR2 FQGTGA. The CDR3: CASSFYGGGNTEAFF. The CDR3 nucleotides read TGTGCCAGCAGCTTTTATGGGGGGGGGAACACTGAAGCTTTCTTT.

The V gene is TRBV4-1, the J gene TRBJ2-5, with a weak D call TRBD2 (5 bases). The DNA matches TRBJ2-7 better at its end, which makes the J call doubtful. Germline-derived CDR1 and CDR2 are MGHRA and YSYEKL. There are 12 residues in the CDR3. As DNA, the CDR3 is TGCGCCAGCAGCCAAATCGGAGGCGAGCAGTACTTC. It specifies CASSQIGGEQYF.

This clone appeared once. The V and J genes are TRBV2 and TRBJ1-4; TRBD1 matches 7 bases. Per the germline V gene, CDR1 is SNHLY and CDR2 is FYNNEI. The CDR3 sequence is 13 residues long. The V and J ends lost 5 bases and 8 bases, in that order; junction bases with no gene match: 5. Here the CDR3 DNA reads TGTGCCAGCAGTCGTGGGACAGCCGAAAAACTGTTTTTT. Protein sequence: CASSRGTAEKLFF.

The V call is TRBV7-7, the J call TRBJ2-7; D assignment may be TRBD1 or TRBD2 (5 bases each). The CDR3 spans 15 residues. V was clipped by 3 bases and J by 1 base, with 13 bases between them. CDR1 and CDR2 from the germline V gene are SSHAT and FNYEAQ (reference sequence). The CDR3 reads CASSFAQGPSYEQYF. CDR3 coding DNA: TGTGCCAGCAGCTTCGCGCAGGGACCGTCCTACGAGCAGTACTTC.

This chain connects TRBV6-5 to TRBJ2-7; 12 positions match TRBD1. The CDR3 length is 15 residues. CDR1 is MNHEY, CDR2 SVGAGI, per germline. V shed 5 bases, J shed 2 bases, and the junction held 4 bases outside the gene matches. CDR3 region: CASSPGTGGTYEQYF. The CDR3, as DNA: TGTGCCAGCAGTCCCGGGACAGGGGGCACCTACGAGCAGTACTTC.

The rearrangement joins TRBV19 to TRBJ2-7; D call uncertain. V shed 1 base and J shed 3 bases, with 4 bases lying between them. The CDR3 sequence is 12 residues long. Germline V gene data show CDR1 as LNHDA and CDR2 as SQIVND (reference sequence). The CDR3 region has the DNA TGTGCCAGTAGTATAGCGGGCTACGAGCAGTACTTC. Translating gives CASSIAGYEQYF.

This chain uses TRBV9 with TRBJ2-3; unclear D gene. The germline V gene encodes CDR1 SGDLS and CDR2 YYNGEE. V lost 3 bases, J lost 6 bases, and 11 bases lay in between. This CDR3 is 13 amino acids long. CDR3 sequence: CASSAVPFDTQYF. The CDR3 DNA reads as TGTGCCAGCAGCGCTGTCCCCTTCGATACGCAGTATTTT. Supplemented by reference TRBV9 and TRBJ2-3, the full variable domain reads DSGVTQTPKHLITATGQRVTLRCSPRSGDLSVYWYQQSLDQGLQFLIQYYNGEERAKGNILERFSAQQFPDLHSELNLSSLELGDSALYFCASSAVPFDTQYFGPGTRLTVL.

The rearrangement links TRBV7-9 to TRBJ2-7; D might be TRBD2 (7 bases). V was clipped by 2 bases and J by 0 bases, with 20 bases between them. Per the germline V gene, CDR1 is SEHNR and CDR2 is FQNEAQ (reference sequence). The CDR3 length is 18 residues. The CDR3 DNA reads TGTGCCAGCAGCTTAACGTGTGGGGGGGGCAGGGTCTCCTACGAGCAGTACTTC. This translates into CASSLTCGGGRVSYEQYF. The full variable domain, with the rest looked up from reference TRBV7-9 and TRBJ2-7, is DTGVSQNPRHKITKRGQNVTFRCDPISEHNRLYWYRQTLGQGPEFLTYFQNEAQLEKSRLLSDRFSAERPKGSFSTLEIQRTEQGDSAMYLCASSLTCGGGRVSYEQYFGPGTRLTVT.